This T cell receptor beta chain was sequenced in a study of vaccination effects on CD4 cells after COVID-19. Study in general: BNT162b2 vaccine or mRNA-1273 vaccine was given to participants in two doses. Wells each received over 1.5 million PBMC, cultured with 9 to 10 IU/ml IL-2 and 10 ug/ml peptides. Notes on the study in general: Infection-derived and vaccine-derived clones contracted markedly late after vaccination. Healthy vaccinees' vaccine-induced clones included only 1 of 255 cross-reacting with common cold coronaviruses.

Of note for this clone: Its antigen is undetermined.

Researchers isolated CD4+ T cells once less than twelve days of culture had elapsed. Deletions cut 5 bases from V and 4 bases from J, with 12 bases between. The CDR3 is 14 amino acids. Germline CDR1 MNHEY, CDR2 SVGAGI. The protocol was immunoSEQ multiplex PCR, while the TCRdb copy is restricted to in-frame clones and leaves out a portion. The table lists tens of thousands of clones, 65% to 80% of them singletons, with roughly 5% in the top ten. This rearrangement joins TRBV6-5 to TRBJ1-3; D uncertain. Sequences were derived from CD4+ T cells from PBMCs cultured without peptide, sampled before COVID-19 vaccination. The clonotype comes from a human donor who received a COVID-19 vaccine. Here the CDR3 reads CASSTRSRGNTIYF. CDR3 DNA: TGTGCCAGCAGTACGCGAAGCCGGGGAAACACCATATATTTT.